This T cell receptor (beta chain) was obtained from a study of T cells in Graves' hyperthyroidism and ophthalmopathy. Overall study results and limits: Before onset, by a median of approximately 6.2 months, the model predicted ophthalmopathy.

This clonotype has more than one count but fewer than ten. Its antigen is as yet unknown. With 5 bases removed from V and 2 bases from J, the gap between germline ends came to 16 bases. Germline CDR1 reads SGHAT; CDR2 reads FQDESV (reference sequence). This CDR3 has 16 amino acids. Uncontrolled infection, other autoimmune disease, pregnancy or lactation barred patients from enrollment. For the diagnoses, clinical symptoms, serum thyroxine and TRAb, thyroid ultrasound and orbital computed tomography were used. Amplification yielded TCR beta CDR3 regions, with RNA transcripts as the source. Carried out on the TCR CDR3, a first-round RT-PCR used the HTBI primer set. TCRdb independently ran MiXCR on the multiplex PCR reads; one entry per CDR3 protein. Here the sample spans 500,000 to 650,000 distinct CDR3 sequences, less than 20% being singletons.

The TCR comes from a man aged 35 to 55 with Graves' ophthalmopathy. J is TRBJ1-5 and V is TRBV11-1; D remains ambiguous. Material for sequencing was blood. DNA for the CDR3: TGTGCCAGCAGCCCGGGCCTTTCGGACGGCAATCAGCCCCAGCATTTT. Its translation is CASSPGLSDGNQPQHF.